A single sample gave rise to the 14 T cell receptor beta chains below, sequenced in a study of T cells in Graves' hyperthyroidism and ophthalmopathy. Amplification of TCR beta CDR3 regions was performed using RNA transcripts as template. When the TCR CDR3 underwent first-round RT-PCR, the HTBI primer set was used. A single record per CDR3 protein comes from TCRdb applying MiXCR to the multiplex PCR reads. Of 350,000 to 450,000 distinct CDR3 sequences in the sample, roughly 15% were seen once. The source material was blood. These receptors were collected from a woman aged 30 to 39 with Graves' hyperthyroidism that later progressed to Graves' ophthalmopathy.

This clonotype was seen only a few times. The chain carries TRBV6-5 and TRBJ1-5; D not resolved. The V end was cut by 0 bases, the J end by 0 bases, with 9 bases between. The CDR3 is 16 amino acids. CDR1 MNHEY and CDR2 SVGAGI come from the germline V gene. The CDR3 DNA is TGTGCCAGCAGTTACTCCGCCCCGGATAGCAATCAGCCCCAGCATTTT. Residues: CASSYSAPDSNQPQHF.

The chain links TRBV5-4 to TRBJ2-5; 7 bases match TRBD1. V shed 4 bases and J 4 bases; nucleotides not matched to a gene: 7. The CDR3 is 14 amino acids. Germline CDR1 and CDR2: SGHNT and YYREEE (reference sequence). The CDR3, as DNA: TGTGCCAGCAGCCCAAGAGGGGGCGTAGAGACCCAGTACTTC. Residues: CASSPRGGVETQYF.

This clonotype has only a few counts. A much more abundant neighbour one base away suggests this may be a read error. This chain uses TRBV2 with TRBJ2-5; maybe TRBD1 (5 bases). V was cut by 4 bases and J by 5 bases, with 14 bases left in between. Germline CDR1 and CDR2: SNHLY and FYNNEI. This CDR3 contains 14 residues. As DNA, the CDR3 is TGTGCCAGCAGTGGAAGGTCAGGGCAGGAGACCCAGTACTTC. Protein product: CASSGRSGQETQYF.

As for this clonotype: A much larger clonotype is one base distant, so this may be a read error. The gene calls are TRBV27 and TRBJ2-7, with 7 positions matching TRBD2. Germline loops: CDR1 MNHEY, CDR2 SMNVEV (reference sequence). The CDR3 contains 15 residues. The V segment lost 9 bases and the J segment 4 bases; nucleotides outside the gene matches: 15. This CDR3 is CASASSAGVLYEQYF. Here the CDR3 DNA reads TGTGCCAGTGCGTCCTCTGCGGGAGTTTTGTACGAGCAGTACTTC.

The V call is TRBV3-1, the J call TRBJ1-3; TRBD1 aligns across 8 bases. Trimming cost V 3 bases and J 1 base; bases outside gene matches: 5. The CDR3 length is 16 residues. Germline CDR1 reads LGHDT; CDR2 reads YNNKEL (reference sequence). The CDR3 reads CASSHRQGRSGNTIYF. The CDR3 DNA reads TGTGCCAGCAGCCATAGACAGGGGCGTTCTGGAAACACCATATATTTT.

This clonotype was seen at least ten times. The chain joins TRBV7-6 to TRBJ2-7; 10 positions agree with TRBD1. The germline CDR1 and CDR2 sequences are SGHVS and FNYEAQ. V dropped 5 bases and J dropped 6; count of bases not matched to a gene: 7. The CDR3 runs 14 residues. CDR3 sequence reads: CASSRPGTGAEQYF. The CDR3 bases are TGTGCCAGCAGCCGTCCCGGGACAGGGGCCGAGCAGTACTTC.

The table lists this clonotype with many counts. The rearrangement links TRBV30 to TRBJ1-2; D is unclear. CDR1 is GTSNPN, CDR2 SVGIG, per germline (reference sequence). This CDR3 is 17 amino acids long. V lost 4 bases to trimming and J lost 5 bases, with 26 bases between them. The CDR3: CAWTLAGRTAFRYGYTF. In nucleotides, the CDR3 is TGTGCCTGGACCCTAGCGGGCCGAACGGCATTTCGATATGGCTACACCTTC.

This clonotype occurred many times. The chain links TRBV27 to TRBJ2-1; TRBD1 agrees at 8 bases. CDR1 and CDR2 from the germline V gene are MNHEY and SMNVEV (reference sequence). J was trimmed by 3 bases and V by 5 bases; bases with no gene match: 3. There are 14 residues in the CDR3. CDR3 nucleotide sequence: TGTGCCAGCAGTCTAACAGGGGGCTACAATGAGCAGTTCTTC. Translating gives CASSLTGGYNEQFF.

This clonotype occurred many times. The J gene is TRBJ2-7, the V gene TRBV6-1; tentative D call: TRBD2 (5 bases). There are 14 residues in the CDR3. The V gene lost 8 bases and the J gene lost 2 bases, with 16 bases spanning the gap. Germline V CDR1 and CDR2: MNHNS, SASEGT. CDR3: CASAAGGSTYEQYF. The CDR3 DNA follows: TGTGCCAGCGCCGCGGGCGGCAGTACCTACGAGCAGTACTTC.

This chain joins TRBV28 and TRBJ2-5, with D perhaps matching TRBD2 (5 bases). Per the germline V gene, CDR1 is MDHEN and CDR2 is SYDVKM. With 2 bases removed from V and 7 bases from J, the gap between germline ends came to 14 bases. CDR3 length: 14 amino acids. CDR3 sequence reads: CASSLVRGLATQYF. The CDR3 DNA reads TGTGCCAGCAGTTTAGTTAGAGGGCTCGCGACCCAGTACTTC.

The chain is built from TRBV20-1 and TRBJ2-1, with 9 bases lining up with TRBD2. The CDR3 consists of 15 residues. The V gene end was trimmed by 7 bases and the J gene end by 6 bases; junction bases not matched to a gene: 13. Germline V gene data show CDR1 as DFQATT and CDR2 as SNEGSKA (reference sequence). CDR3 protein: CSGMTGTSSTNEQFF. The CDR3 DNA is TGCAGTGGGATGACCGGGACTAGCTCAACCAATGAGCAGTTCTTC.

Many counts were recorded for this clonotype. The chain recombines TRBV20-1 with TRBJ2-3; tentatively, D is TRBD1 or TRBD2 (5 bases each). CDR1 and CDR2 (germline): DFQATT, SNEGSKA (reference sequence). The CDR3 contains 16 residues. Trimming cost V 1 base and J 1 base, with 15 bases left between them. The CDR3 bases are TGCAGTGCTAGAGGGCCCGGGACCACCGGCACAGATACGCAGTATTTT. It codes for CSARGPGTTGTDTQYF.

The chain couples TRBV7-2 to TRBJ2-5; a possible D gene is TRBD1 (5 bases). The V gene lost 6 bases and the J gene lost 5 bases, with 19 bases spanning the gap. Germline V gene sequence: CDR1 SGHTA, CDR2 FQGNSA. The CDR3 has 15 residues. The CDR3 here is CASRPATRGRETQYF. As DNA, the CDR3 is TGTGCCAGCAGACCTGCGACAAGGGGCAGGGAGACCCAGTACTTC.

A few counts support this clonotype. The CDR3 reads CASSLGIRTGEAFF. CDR3 coding DNA: TGCGCCAGCAGCTTGGGGATCAGGACAGGGGAGGCTTTCTTT. The chain recombines TRBV5-1 with TRBJ1-1, with TRBD1 identical over 9 bases. V dropped 0 bases and J dropped 11; count of bases not matched to a gene: 8. The CDR3 length is 14 residues. Germline loops: CDR1 SGHRS, CDR2 YFSETQ.